The 8 T cell receptor beta chains in this list originate from one sample, sequenced in a study of blood T cells in healthy people across ages. A J-beta primer mix and a sample-barcoded 5' primer were used in a second PCR of about 7 to 12 cycles. TCRdb analysed the 5' RACE reads with MiXCR anew, one entry per CDR3 protein. The sample has hundreds of thousands of distinct CDR3 sequences, under 45% seen once. The material sequenced was blood. The receptors here all came from a man aged 55 to 69 in good health.

This clonotype was seen more than once but under ten times. The genes are TRBV3-1 and TRBJ1-5, with D perhaps TRBD1 (5 bases). This CDR3 has 15 residues. Trimming took 2 bases from V and 6 from J, leaving 14 bases between them. Germline V gene lookup returns CDR1 LGHDT and CDR2 YNNKEL (reference sequence). CDR3 sequence reads: CASSQFGGLGQPQHF. The DNA for the CDR3 is TGTGCCAGCAGCCAATTTGGGGGGTTGGGTCAGCCCCAGCATTTT.

This sequence joins TRBV6-2 or TRBV6-3 and TRBJ2-4; 10 bases map to TRBD2. The J call may be faulty, since TRBJ2-7 better matches the DNA end. The CDR3 covers 16 residues. From germline, CDR1 is MNHEY and CDR2 SVGEGT. CDR3 protein: CASSLSGGAYSYEQYF. The DNA for the CDR3 is TGTGCCAGCAGTTTGAGCGGGGGGGCTTACTCCTACGAGCAGTACTTC.

This clonotype was seen only a few times. The V and J genes are TRBV7-2 and TRBJ2-7; 9 bases are shared with TRBD1. CDR1 and CDR2 from the germline V gene are SGHTA and FQGNSA. The CDR3 has 13 amino acids. V lost 5 bases to trimming and J lost 12 bases; unmatched junction nucleotides: 11. CDR3 bases: TGTGCCAGCAGCAACGGGGACAGGGTGTCGCCGTACTTC. Translation gives CASSNGDRVSPYF.

This clonotype was seen more than once but under ten times. The chain links TRBV3-1 to TRBJ1-6; maybe TRBD1 (6 bases). This CDR3 has 13 amino acids. V lost 7 bases and J lost 7, with 11 bases in between. Germline lookup yields CDR1 LGHDT and CDR2 YNNKEL (reference sequence). CDR3 loop: CASNRDTNSPLHF. The CDR3, as DNA: TGTGCCAGCAATCGGGACACAAATTCACCCCTCCACTTT.

The chain couples TRBV6-5 to TRBJ1-2; the D is unclear. Germline values: CDR1 MNHEY, CDR2 SVGAGI. This CDR3 has 12 residues. The V gene lost 3 bases and the J gene lost 10 bases, with 12 bases spanning the gap. DNA for the CDR3: TGTGCCAGCAGTTATCTTGGGCAGGTCTACACCTTC. Protein: CASSYLGQVYTF.

The CDR3 reads CASSLVSGLAGGYEQYF. CDR3 DNA: TGCGCCAGCAGCTTGGTATCCGGTCTAGCGGGGGGATACGAGCAGTACTTC. The chain employs TRBV5-1 and TRBJ2-7; the match to TRBD2 covers 11 bases. CDR1 is SGHRS, CDR2 YFSETQ, per germline. Losses at the gene ends were 0 bases for V and 4 bases for J; bases not matched to a gene: 9. The CDR3 covers 17 residues.

This chain joins TRBV5-6 and TRBJ2-7; D unresolved. The V gene lost 7 bases and the J gene lost 1 base, with 15 bases spanning the gap. The CDR3 loop spans 14 amino acids. CDR1 is SGHDT, CDR2 YYEEEE, per germline. The CDR3 loop reads CASGAWRSSYEQYF. Written as DNA, the CDR3 is TGTGCCAGCGGAGCGTGGCGTAGTTCCTACGAGCAGTACTTC.

Worth noting for this clonotype: This may arise from a read error, as a much more abundant clone is one base away. This chain uses TRBV10-3 with TRBJ2-4; D not certain. V shed 0 bases and J shed 13 bases, with 16 bases lying between them. Germline V gene lookup returns CDR1 ENHRY and CDR2 SYGVKD. This CDR3 has 14 residues. The CDR3 nucleotides are TGTGCCATCAGTGAGTCGGGTACGCCCCACAAGCAGTACTTC. Translation gives CAISESGTPHKQYF.